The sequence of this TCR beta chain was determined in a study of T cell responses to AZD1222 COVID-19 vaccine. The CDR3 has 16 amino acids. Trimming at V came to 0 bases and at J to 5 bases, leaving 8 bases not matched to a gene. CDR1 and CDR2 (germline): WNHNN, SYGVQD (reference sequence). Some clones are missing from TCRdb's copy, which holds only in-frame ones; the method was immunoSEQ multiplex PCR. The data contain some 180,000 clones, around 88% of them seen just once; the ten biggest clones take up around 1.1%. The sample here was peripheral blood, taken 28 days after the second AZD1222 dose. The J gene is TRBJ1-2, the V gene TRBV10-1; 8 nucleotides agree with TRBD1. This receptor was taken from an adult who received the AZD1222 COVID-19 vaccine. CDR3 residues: CASSESTGDVLYGYTF. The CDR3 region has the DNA TGCGCCAGCAGTGAGTCGACAGGGGATGTCCTATATGGCTACACCTTC.